The next 3 T cell receptor beta chains were all read from a single sample in a study of response to subunit inactivated influenza vaccine. One entry per CDR3 protein, called by TCRdb with MiXCR from the RT-PCR reads. The sample lists approximately 310,000 distinct CDR3 sequences; around a fifth were seen once. This specimen was PBMCs from blood, taken less than 22 months after vaccination. The receptors were gathered from a man between 50 and 75 years old who received an inactivated influenza vaccine.

Many counts were recorded for this clonotype. The chain combines TRBV28 with TRBJ1-1, with 8 bases aligning to TRBD1. This CDR3 comprises 13 residues. Germline lookup yields CDR1 MDHEN and CDR2 SYDVKM. V trimming: 3 bases; J trimming: 11 bases; junction bases outside the gene matches: 8. In nucleotides, the CDR3 is TGTGCCAGCAGTTTGCGCAGGGGGCTGAGCGCTTTCTTT. This gives the protein CASSLRRGLSAFF.

The chain combines TRBV11-2 with TRBJ2-5; TRBD1 aligns across 9 bases. Germline V CDR1 and CDR2: SGHAT, FQNNGV. Losses at the gene ends were 6 bases for V and 5 bases for J; bases not matched to a gene: 4. The CDR3 consists of 13 residues. CDR3 residues: CASRRQGEETQYF. In nucleotides, the CDR3 is TGTGCCAGCAGACGACAGGGGGAGGAGACCCAGTACTTC.

In its sample, this clonotype was seen a few times. This chain joins TRBV15 and TRBJ1-5, with 9 bases that match TRBD1. CDR1 and CDR2 (germline): LNHNV, YYDKDF (reference sequence). J lost 8 bases, V lost 4 bases, and 6 bases had no gene match. This CDR3 has 14 amino acids. The CDR3 loop is CATSKQGALKPQHF. DNA of the CDR3: TGTGCCACCAGCAAACAGGGGGCCCTGAAGCCCCAGCATTTT. Using reference TRBV15 and TRBJ1-5 for the parts outside the CDR3, the full variable domain is DAMVIQNPRYQVTQFGKPVTLSCSQTLNHNVMYWYQQKSSQAPKLLFHYYDKDFNNEADTPDNFQSRRPNTSFCFLDIRSPGLGDTAMYLCATSKQGALKPQHFGDGTRLSIL.